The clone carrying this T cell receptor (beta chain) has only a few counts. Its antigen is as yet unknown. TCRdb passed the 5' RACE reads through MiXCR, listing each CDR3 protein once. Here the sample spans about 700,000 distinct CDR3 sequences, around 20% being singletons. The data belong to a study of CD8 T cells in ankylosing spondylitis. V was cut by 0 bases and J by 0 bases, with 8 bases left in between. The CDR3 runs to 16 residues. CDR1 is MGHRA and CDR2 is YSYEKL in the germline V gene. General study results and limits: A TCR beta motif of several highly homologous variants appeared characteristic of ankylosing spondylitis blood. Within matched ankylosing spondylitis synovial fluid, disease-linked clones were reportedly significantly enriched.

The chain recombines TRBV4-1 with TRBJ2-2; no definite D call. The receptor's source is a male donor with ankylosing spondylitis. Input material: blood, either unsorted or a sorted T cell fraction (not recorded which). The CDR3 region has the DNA TGCGCCAGCAGCCAAGATGGGTCCGCGAACACCGGGGAGCTGTTTTTT. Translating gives CASSQDGSANTGELFF.